This T cell receptor (beta chain) derives from a study of CD8 T cells in Susac syndrome. Germline CDR1 is KGHDR and CDR2 is SFDVKD. Trimming removed 4 bases from V and 3 bases from J, with 12 bases in between. The CDR3 is 15 amino acids. Overall study results and limits: The study recognized that the number of individuals in its TCR sequencing and HLA analysis was relatively small.

Sequencing of TCR beta drew on CD8+ and CD4+ T cells from blood. Negative isolation yielded CD8+ and CD4+ T cells; FACS enriched TEMRA cells. As for this clonotype: Its antigen remains unidentified.

With random hexamers, 0.5 to 1 ug RNA was reverse transcribed. An immunoSEQ multiplex PCR amplified TCR beta CDR3 over 54 Vbeta and 13 Jbeta. TCRdb re-called the immunoSEQ multiplex PCR reads with MiXCR, one entry per CDR3 protein. Among 150,000 to 200,000 distinct CDR3 sequences listed, roughly 95% were seen once. This chain uses TRBV24-1 with TRBJ2-1; D is ambiguous. The sample comprised CD4+ T cells from PBMCs. The receptor was isolated from a human donor with multiple sclerosis. The CDR3 nucleotides are TGTGCCACCAGTGACGTAGGAGCCTACTACAATGAGCAGTTCTTC. Its translation: CATSDVGAYYNEQFF.